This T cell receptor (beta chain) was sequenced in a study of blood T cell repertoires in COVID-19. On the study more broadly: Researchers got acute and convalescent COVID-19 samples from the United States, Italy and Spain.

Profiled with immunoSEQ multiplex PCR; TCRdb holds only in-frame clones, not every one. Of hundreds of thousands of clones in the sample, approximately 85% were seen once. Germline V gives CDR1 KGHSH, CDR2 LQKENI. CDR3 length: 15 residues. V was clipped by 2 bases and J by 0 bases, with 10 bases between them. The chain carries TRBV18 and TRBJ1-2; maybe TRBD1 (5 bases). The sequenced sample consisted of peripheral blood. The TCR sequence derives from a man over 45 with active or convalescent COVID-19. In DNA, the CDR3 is TGTGCCAGCTCACCAGCCGCGGGGCCTAACTATGGCTACACCTTC. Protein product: CASSPAAGPNYGYTF.